One and the same sample provided the 27 T cell receptor beta chains below, sequenced in a study of T cell responses to AZD1222 COVID-19 vaccine. Some clones are missing from TCRdb's copy, which holds only in-frame ones; the method was immunoSEQ multiplex PCR. The table lists approximately 140,000 clones, roughly 92% of them singletons. The specimen was peripheral blood, collected on day 0 of AZD1222 vaccination. All receptors derive from an adult in good health.

This chain uses TRBV21-1 with TRBJ2-7. TRBV21-1 constitutes a pseudogene. This CDR3 is 16 amino acids long. The CDR3 here is CASSSYRVTSSYEQYV. In DNA form, the CDR3 reads TGTGCCAGCAGCAGTTACAGGGTGACTAGCTCCTACGAGCAGTACGTC.

The chain links TRBV10-3 to TRBJ1-2; D might be TRBD1 (5 bases). The germline V gene has CDR1 ENHRY and CDR2 SYGVKD. CDR3 size: 16 residues. V lost 10 bases, J lost 4 bases, and 25 bases lay in between. This CDR3 reads CATTAPGTLGSYGYTF. The DNA for the CDR3 is TGTGCCACAACAGCCCCCGGGACCCTGGGGAGCTATGGCTACACCTTC.

This clone has only one observation. The chain recombines TRBV9 with TRBJ1-1; no definite D call. The CDR3 has 13 amino acids. Trimming took 4 bases from V and 5 from J, leaving 12 bases between them. CDR1 is SGDLS, CDR2 YYNGEE, per germline. This chain's CDR3 is CASSPYLDTEAFF. CDR3 bases: TGTGCCAGCAGCCCCTACCTAGATACTGAAGCTTTCTTT.

The gene calls are TRBV28 and TRBJ1-6; no clear D. The CDR3 spans 15 residues. Looked up from germline, CDR1 is MDHEN and CDR2 is SYDVKM. The V gene lost 6 bases and the J gene lost 2 bases, with 11 bases spanning the gap. CDR3: CASRGGRTYNSPLHF. CDR3 DNA sequence: TGTGCCAGCAGGGGCGGACGTACCTATAATTCACCCCTCCACTTT.

The chain is built from TRBV12-2 and TRBJ1-2. TRBV12-2 counts as a pseudogene. The CDR3 spans 9 residues. CDR3 coding DNA: TGTGCAAGTCGGCATGGCTACACCTTC. It encodes CASRHGYTF.

The chain couples TRBV29-1 to TRBJ2-1; 8 bases line up with TRBD2. V lost 2 bases and J lost 2; bases outside the gene matches: 5. CDR1 is SQVTM, CDR2 ANQGSEA, per germline. The CDR3 is 15 residues long. The CDR3 DNA follows: TGCAGCGTTGAAACGGGGGGGGTCACCTACAATGAGCAGTTCTTC. Its translation is CSVETGGVTYNEQFF.

The V and J genes are TRBV2 and TRBJ2-1; 12 bases fit TRBD2. V gave up 10 bases and J gave up 4 bases; unmatched junction bases: 2. The CDR3 spans 13 residues. Germline assignment: CDR1 SNHLY and CDR2 FYNNEI. CDR3 coding DNA: TGTGCCACCGGACTAGCGGGGTACAATGAGCAGTTCTTC. It translates to CATGLAGYNEQFF.

The chain employs TRBV2 and TRBJ2-3; D perhaps matches TRBD1 (6 bases). The CDR3 loop spans 15 amino acids. Trimming left V 7 bases short and J 1 base short, with 15 bases between. CDR1 and CDR2 from the germline V gene are SNHLY and FYNNEI. The CDR3 protein is CASNRDILGTDTQYF. As DNA, the CDR3 is TGTGCCAGCAACCGGGACATTCTAGGCACAGATACGCAGTATTTT.

This chain joins TRBV3-1 (or the pseudogene TRBV3-2) and TRBJ1-1; no clear D. The CDR3 is 11 residues long. V lost 4 bases and J lost 8, with 8 bases in between. CDR1 LGHDT and CDR2 YNNKEL come from the germline V gene (reference sequence). CDR3 DNA sequence: TGTGCCAGCAGCCGGAGTGGGGAAGCTTTCTTT. It encodes CASSRSGEAFF.

This rearrangement joins TRBV7-2 to TRBJ1-6; 11 nucleotides line up with TRBD1. The CDR3 consists of 14 residues. V shed 4 bases, J shed 10 bases, and the junction held 3 bases outside the gene matches. Germline CDR1 is SGHTA and CDR2 is FQGNSA. CDR3 bases: TGTGCCAGCAGCTCCGGGACAGGGGGATCACCCCTCCACTTT. Its protein product is CASSSGTGGSPLHF.

The chain has TRBV5-1 and TRBJ2-2; D gene uncertain. Germline V gene lookup returns CDR1 SGHRS and CDR2 YFSETQ. The CDR3 totals 14 residues. V was trimmed by 6 bases and J by 1 base, leaving 10 bases between them. Here the CDR3 DNA reads TGCGCCAGCAATCCTAGTGAGAACACCGGGGAGCTGTTTTTT. Translation gives CASNPSENTGELFF. The full variable domain, completed using reference TRBV5-1 and TRBJ2-2, is KAGVTQTPRYLIKTRGQQVTLSCSPISGHRSVSWYQQTPGQGLQFLFEYFSETQRNKGNFPGRFSGRQFSNSRSEMNVSTLELGDSALYLCASNPSENTGELFFGEGSRLTVL.

The chain employs TRBV6-5 and TRBJ2-7; unclear D gene. CDR3 length: 13 amino acids. The ends were cut back, 6 bases at V and 3 bases at J, with 12 bases in the middle. CDR1 is MNHEY, CDR2 SVGAGI, per germline. CDR3 DNA: TGTGCCAGCAGCCCCGGTCCAGTCTACGAGCAGTACGTC. It is translated as CASSPGPVYEQYV.

The chain combines TRBV6-5 with TRBJ1-1; D is unresolved. The CDR3 covers 13 residues. V gave up 4 bases and J gave up 4 bases, with 10 bases separating them. Germline CDR1 MNHEY, CDR2 SVGAGI. The CDR3 spells CASSSMAATEAFF. The CDR3 DNA reads TGTGCCAGCAGTTCGATGGCGGCCACTGAAGCTTTCTTT.

This chain uses TRBV5-4 with TRBJ2-3; a possible D gene is TRBD1 (5 bases). V lost 1 base, J lost 0 bases, and 12 bases lay in between. In germline, CDR1 is SGHNT, CDR2 YYREEE (reference sequence). This CDR3 has 16 amino acids. The CDR3 DNA reads as TGTGCCAGCAGCTTGTATAGCAGGGCCAGCACAGATACGCAGTATTTT. Its translation: CASSLYSRASTDTQYF.

The chain links TRBV4-1 to TRBJ2-5, with 9 bases identical to TRBD2. The CDR3 runs 15 residues. The V gene's germline CDR1 is MGHRA and CDR2 YSYEKL. The V gene end was trimmed by 4 bases and the J gene end by 4 bases; junction bases not matched to a gene: 7. The CDR3 protein is CASSLKAGGPETQYF. CDR3 coding DNA: TGCGCCAGCAGCCTTAAAGCGGGGGGTCCAGAGACCCAGTACTTC.

The genes are TRBV19 and TRBJ1-3; possible D gene TRBD1, 5 bases. V lost 2 bases, J lost 1 base, and 18 bases lay in between. Per germline, CDR1 LNHDA and CDR2 SQIVND (reference sequence). The CDR3 spans 18 residues. The CDR3 sequence: CASSIRGQPTVSGNTIYF. The CDR3 DNA reads as TGTGCCAGTAGTATAAGGGGCCAGCCCACAGTTTCTGGAAACACCATATATTTT.

The chain employs TRBV11-2 and TRBJ1-4; 9 bases agree with TRBD1. V was pared by 5 bases and J by 7 bases, with 8 bases of the junction left unmatched. This CDR3 spans 15 amino acids. Germline V CDR1 and CDR2: SGHAT, FQNNGV. CDR3 loop: CASSLRQGEGEKLFF. Written as DNA, the CDR3 is TGTGCCAGCAGCCTCCGACAGGGGGAGGGTGAAAAACTGTTTTTT.

The CDR3 sequence is CASSYPLTSGGANTGELFF. DNA of the CDR3: TGTGCCAGCAGTTACCCCCTAACTAGCGGGGGTGCGAACACCGGGGAGCTGTTTTTT. The chain carries TRBV6-2 or TRBV6-3 and TRBJ2-2, with TRBD2 matching 11 bases. Germline V gene sequence: CDR1 MNHEY, CDR2 SVGEGT. CDR3 length equals 19 residues. The V gene end was trimmed by 2 bases and the J gene end by 0 bases; junction bases not matched to a gene: 8.

The CDR3 sequence is CASSLRGGEDTQYF. CDR3 in DNA: TGTGCCAGCAGCTTACGAGGGGGCGAAGATACGCAGTATTTT. The genes are TRBV7-9 and TRBJ2-3; 7 nucleotides agree with TRBD1. Germline V gene data show CDR1 as SEHNR and CDR2 as FQNEAQ (reference sequence). J was trimmed by 5 bases and V by 2 bases; bases with no gene match: 4. The CDR3 consists of 14 residues.

The chain employs TRBV6-4 and TRBJ2-3; TRBD1 might be the D (5 bases). The CDR3 covers 15 residues. CDR1 MRHNA and CDR2 SNTAGT come from the germline V gene. Trimming stripped 2 bases from V and 3 bases from J, with 12 bases between. This chain's CDR3 is CASSDGAAETDTQYF. The CDR3 bases are TGTGCCAGCAGTGACGGGGCGGCAGAAACAGATACGCAGTATTTT.

The chain has TRBV11-3 and TRBJ2-2; 11 bases match TRBD2. J gave up 6 bases and V 1 base, and 1 base lay outside the gene matches. CDR1 is SGHNT and CDR2 is YENEEA in the germline V gene. The CDR3 extends over 15 amino acids. CDR3: CASSLGLAGSGELFF. Written as DNA, the CDR3 is TGTGCCAGCAGCTTAGGACTAGCGGGATCCGGGGAGCTGTTTTTT. The full variable domain, its missing parts supplied by reference TRBV11-3 and TRBJ2-2, is EAGVVQSPRYKIIEKKQPVAFWCNPISGHNTLYWYLQNLGQGPELLIRYENEEAVDDSQLPKDRFSAERLKGVDSTLKIQPAELGDSAVYLCASSLGLAGSGELFFGEGSRLTVL.

CDR3 bases: TGTGCCAGCAGGACAGGGGTAGGGACCGGGGAGCTGTTTTTT. Its protein product is CASRTGVGTGELFF. The rearrangement links TRBV6-5 to TRBJ2-2; the match to TRBD1 covers 8 bases. Losses at the gene ends were 6 bases for V and 5 bases for J; bases not matched to a gene: 5. Germline V CDR1 and CDR2: MNHEY, SVGAGI. The CDR3 length is 14 residues.

This sequence joins TRBV27 and TRBJ1-1, with D uncertain. The CDR3 runs to 13 residues. V lost 2 bases to trimming and J lost 0 bases, with 4 bases between them. Germline CDR1 and CDR2: MNHEY and SMNVEV (reference sequence). This chain's CDR3 is CASSLKVNTEAFF. CDR3 nucleotides: TGTGCCAGCAGTTTAAAGGTGAACACTGAAGCTTTCTTT.

The chain links TRBV6-5 to TRBJ1-4; possibly TRBD1 for D (5 bases). Trimming took 6 bases from V and 7 from J, leaving 15 bases between them. There are 14 residues in the CDR3. Germline V gene lookup returns CDR1 MNHEY and CDR2 SVGAGI. The CDR3 sequence is CASSRGTTSEKLFF. The CDR3 DNA is TGTGCCAGCAGCCGAGGGACGACGAGTGAAAAACTGTTTTTT.

The chain combines TRBV14 with TRBJ1-4; a possible D gene is TRBD1 (5 bases). CDR3 size: 13 residues. V was shortened by 4 bases and J by 4 bases, with 7 bases between the two germline ends. Germline values: CDR1 SGHDN, CDR2 FVKESK. The CDR3: CASSRGVNEKLFF. CDR3 DNA sequence: TGTGCCAGCAGCCGAGGGGTTAATGAAAAACTGTTTTTT.

This rearrangement joins TRBV7-9 to TRBJ2-1, with 7 bases fitting TRBD2. V dropped 0 bases and J dropped 12; count of bases not matched to a gene: 14. Germline V CDR1 and CDR2: SEHNR, FQNEAQ (reference sequence). This CDR3 has 16 amino acids. In DNA form, the CDR3 reads TGTGCCAGCAGCTTAGCTAGCGGGCTCCCGGCGGGAACGCAGTTCTTC. It encodes CASSLASGLPAGTQFF.

This chain joins TRBV11-3 and TRBJ2-3; 8 nucleotides line up with TRBD2. The V gene's germline CDR1 is SGHNT and CDR2 YENEEA. V dropped 4 bases and J dropped 2; count of bases not matched to a gene: 5. The CDR3 totals 15 residues. CDR3 nucleotides: TGTGCCAGCAGCTCTCCGGGGGGGAACACAGATACGCAGTATTTT. This codes for CASSSPGGNTDTQYF.